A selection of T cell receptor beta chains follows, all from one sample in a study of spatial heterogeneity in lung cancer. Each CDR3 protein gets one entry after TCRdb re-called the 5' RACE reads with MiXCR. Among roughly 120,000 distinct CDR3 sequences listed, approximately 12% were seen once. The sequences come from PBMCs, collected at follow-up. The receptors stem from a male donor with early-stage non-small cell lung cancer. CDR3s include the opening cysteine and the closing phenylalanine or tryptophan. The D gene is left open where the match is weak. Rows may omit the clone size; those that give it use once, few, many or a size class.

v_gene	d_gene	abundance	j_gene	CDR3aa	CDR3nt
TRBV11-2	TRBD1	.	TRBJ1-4	CASSLGDRAQNEKLFF	TGTGCCAGCAGCTTAGGGGACAGGGCACAGAATGAAAAACTGTTTTTT
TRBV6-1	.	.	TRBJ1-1	CASREGGESTEAFF	TGTGCCAGCAGGGAGGGAGGCGAGAGCACTGAAGCTTTCTTT
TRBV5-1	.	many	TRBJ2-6	CASSLGGSWGANVLTF	TGCGCCAGCAGCTTGGGAGGCTCCTGGGGGGCCAACGTCCTGACTTTC
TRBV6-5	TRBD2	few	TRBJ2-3	CASGTGGPIDTQYF	TGTGCCAGCGGGACGGGGGGGCCGATAGATACGCAGTATTTT
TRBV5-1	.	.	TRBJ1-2	CASSPLGAGFLSYTF	TGCGCCAGCAGCCCATTAGGGGCAGGCTTTCTCTCCTACACCTTC
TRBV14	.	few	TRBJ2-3	CASSDSPPRADTQYF	TGTGCCAGCAGCGACAGCCCGCCTAGGGCAGATACGCAGTATTTT
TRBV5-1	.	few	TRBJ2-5	CASKLPEGRDRGETQYF	TGCGCCAGCAAGCTCCCTGAGGGGCGGGACAGAGGAGAGACCCAGTACTTC
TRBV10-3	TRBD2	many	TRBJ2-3	CAIRRGFDTDTQYF	TGTGCCATCAGGCGGGGGTTTGACACAGATACGCAGTATTTT
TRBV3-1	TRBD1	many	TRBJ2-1	CASSPLAQGAYNNEQFF	TGTGCCAGTAGTCCCCTAGCGCAGGGGGCTTATAACAATGAGCAGTTCTTC
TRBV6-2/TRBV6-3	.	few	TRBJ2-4	CASSPTGTKNIQYF	TGTGCCAGCAGTCCGACCGGGACCAAAAACATTCAGTACTTC
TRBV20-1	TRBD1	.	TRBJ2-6	CSAKNTGGVFSGANVLTF	TGCAGTGCTAAAAATACAGGGGGTGTCTTCTCTGGGGCCAACGTCCTGACTTTC
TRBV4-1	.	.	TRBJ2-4	CASSHPGSGSAKNIQYF	TGCGCCAGCAGCCACCCGGGAAGCGGGTCGGCCAAAAACATTCAGTACTTC
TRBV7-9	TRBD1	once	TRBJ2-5	CASSSSGQGETQYF	TGTGCCAGCAGCTCCAGCGGACAGGGAGAGACCCAGTACTTC
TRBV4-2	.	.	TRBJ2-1	CASSQDMGPPSNEQFF	TGTGCCAGCAGCCAAGATATGGGTCCGCCCTCCAATGAGCAGTTCTTC
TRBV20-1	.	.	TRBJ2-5	CSAIREGARETQYF	TGCAGTGCTATAAGGGAGGGGGCCCGGGAGACCCAGTACTTC
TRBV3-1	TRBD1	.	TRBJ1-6	CASSARQGLGSPLHF	TGTGCCAGCAGCGCCCGACAGGGCCTTGGTTCACCCCTCCACTTT
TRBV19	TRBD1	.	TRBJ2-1	CASSTWDRSAYNEQFF	TGTGCCAGTAGTACCTGGGACAGGTCTGCCTACAATGAGCAGTTCTTC
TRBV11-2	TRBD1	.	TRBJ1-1	CASSLLQGASAEAFF	TGTGCCAGCAGCTTATTACAGGGGGCAAGCGCTGAAGCTTTCTTT
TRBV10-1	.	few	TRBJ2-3	CASGASTDTQYF	TGCGCCAGCGGGGCAAGCACAGATACGCAGTATTTT
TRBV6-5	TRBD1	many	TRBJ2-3	CASRPGQIRTDTQYF	TGTGCCAGCAGACCGGGACAGATTCGCACAGATACGCAGTATTTT
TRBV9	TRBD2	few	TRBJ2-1	CASQRGGTNEQFF	TGTGCCAGCCAGCGGGGGGGCACGAATGAGCAGTTCTTC
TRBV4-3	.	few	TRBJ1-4	CASSVRDWSSEKLFF	TGCGCCAGCAGCGTCCGGGACTGGAGTAGTGAAAAACTGTTTTTT
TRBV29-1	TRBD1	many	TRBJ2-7	CSVTTGQYLTEQYF	TGCAGCGTGACTACGGGACAGTACCTTACAGAGCAGTACTTC
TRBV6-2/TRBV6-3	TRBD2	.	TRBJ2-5	CASSKTSGGWETQYF	TGTGCCAGCAGCAAGACTAGCGGGGGCTGGGAGACCCAGTACTTC
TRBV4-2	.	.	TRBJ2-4	CASSRGKQNIQYF	TGTGCCAGCAGCCGGGGAAAGCAAAACATTCAGTACTTC
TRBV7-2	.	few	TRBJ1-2	CASSFTSISNYGYTF	TGTGCCAGCAGCTTTACCTCCATTTCTAACTATGGCTACACCTTC
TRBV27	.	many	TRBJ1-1	CASSLVGGLNTEAFF	TGTGCCAGCAGTCTGGTGGGGGGGCTGAACACTGAAGCTTTCTTT
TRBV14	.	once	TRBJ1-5	CASSQVRGTASRNQPQHF	TGTGCCAGCAGCCAAGTCCGTGGGACCGCTTCTCGCAATCAGCCCCAGCATTTT
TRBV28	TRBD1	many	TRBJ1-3	CASLPPGQSSGNTIYF	TGTGCCAGCCTCCCCCCGGGACAGAGTTCTGGAAACACCATATATTTT
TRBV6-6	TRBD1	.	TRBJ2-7	CASSYGQGSTF	TGTGCCAGCAGTTACGGACAGGGATCTACTTTC
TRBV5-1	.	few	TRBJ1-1	CASSLGGPNTEAFF	TGCGCCAGCAGCTTGGGGGGGCCCAACACTGAAGCTTTCTTT
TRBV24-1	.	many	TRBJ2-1	CATSRSSSYNEQFF	TGTGCCACCAGTCGGTCTTCCTCCTACAATGAGCAGTTCTTC
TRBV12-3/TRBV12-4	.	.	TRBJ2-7	CATSLGNEQYF	TGTGCCACCAGCTTAGGAAACGAGCAGTACTTC
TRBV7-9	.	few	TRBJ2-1	CASSFSGPNEQFF	TGTGCCAGCAGCTTTTCCGGCCCTAATGAGCAGTTCTTC
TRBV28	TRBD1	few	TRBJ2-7	CASSLDRVSSYEQYF	TGTGCCAGCAGTTTGGACAGGGTGTCCTCCTACGAGCAGTACTTC
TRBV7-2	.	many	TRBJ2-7	CASSLYREQYF	TGTGCCAGCAGCTTATATCGCGAGCAGTACTTC
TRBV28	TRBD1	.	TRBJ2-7	CASSLYGTGKSYEQYF	TGTGCCAGCAGTTTATACGGGACAGGGAAATCTTACGAGCAGTACTTC
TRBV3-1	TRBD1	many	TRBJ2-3	CASSQGLVGQGADTQYF	TGTGCCAGCAGCCAAGGCCTTGTCGGCCAGGGGGCAGATACGCAGTATTTT
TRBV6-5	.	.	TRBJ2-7	CASSYAASQTYEQYF	TGTGCCAGCAGTTACGCGGCTTCCCAGACCTACGAGCAGTACTTC
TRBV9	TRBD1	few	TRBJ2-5	CASSPGQGAQETQYF	TGTGCCAGCAGCCCGGGACAGGGGGCCCAAGAGACCCAGTACTTC
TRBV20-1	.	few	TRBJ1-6	CSATPGTDFNSPLHF	TGCAGTGCCACCCCCGGGACGGACTTTAATTCACCCCTCCACTTT
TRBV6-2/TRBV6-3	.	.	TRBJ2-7	CASSYFGYVNEQYF	TGTGCCAGCAGTTATTTTGGGTATGTCAACGAGCAGTACTTC
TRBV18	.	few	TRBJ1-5	CASSPWSVNQPQHF	TGTGCCAGCTCACCATGGTCTGTAAATCAGCCCCAGCATTTT
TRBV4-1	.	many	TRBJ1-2	CASSQEVSRGSYGYTF	TGCGCCAGCAGCCAAGAGGTCTCCCGGGGGAGCTATGGCTACACCTTC
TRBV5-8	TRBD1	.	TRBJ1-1	CASSLWTGTEAFF	TGTGCCAGCAGCTTATGGACAGGCACTGAAGCTTTCTTT
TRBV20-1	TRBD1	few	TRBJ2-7	CSASARTGRSYEQYF	TGCAGTGCTAGTGCCCGGACAGGTCGCTCCTACGAGCAGTACTTC
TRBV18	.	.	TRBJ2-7	CASSQIPGTKFFYEQYF	TGTGCCAGCTCCCAAATTCCCGGCACAAAGTTTTTCTACGAGCAGTACTTC